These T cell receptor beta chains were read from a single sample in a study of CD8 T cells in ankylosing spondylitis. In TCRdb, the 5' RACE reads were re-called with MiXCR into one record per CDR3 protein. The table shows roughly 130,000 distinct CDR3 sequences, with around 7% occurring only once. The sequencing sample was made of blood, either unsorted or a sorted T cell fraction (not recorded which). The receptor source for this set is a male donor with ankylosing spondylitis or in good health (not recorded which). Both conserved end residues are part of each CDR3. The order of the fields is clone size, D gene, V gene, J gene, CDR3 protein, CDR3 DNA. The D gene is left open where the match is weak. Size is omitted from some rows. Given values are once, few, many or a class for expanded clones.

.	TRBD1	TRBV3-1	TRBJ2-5	CASCQGSKFQGEEETQYF	TGTGCCAGCTGCCAAGGCTCGAAGTTTCAGGGGGAAGAGGAGACCCAGTACTTC
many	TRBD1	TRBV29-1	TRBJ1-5	CSVGGTGGPNQPQHF	TGCAGCGTTGGGGGGACAGGGGGCCCCAATCAGCCCCAGCATTTT
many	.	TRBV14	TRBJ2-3	CASSQGLSTDTQYF	TGTGCCAGCAGCCAGGGGTTAAGCACAGATACGCAGTATTTT
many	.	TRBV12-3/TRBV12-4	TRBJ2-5	CASVPGGSSYQETQYF	TGTGCCAGCGTCCCCGGCGGCTCTAGCTACCAAGAGACCCAGTACTTC
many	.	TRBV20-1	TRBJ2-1	CSAYGPVYNEQFF	TGCAGTGCTTATGGACCGGTCTACAATGAGCAGTTCTTC
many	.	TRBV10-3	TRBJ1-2	CAISATPPQKAGGYTF	TGTGCCATCAGTGCCACCCCCCCACAAAAGGCGGGGGGCTACACCTTC
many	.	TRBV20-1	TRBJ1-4	CSAPHTTNEKLFF	TGCAGTGCCCCCCATACAACTAATGAAAAACTGTTTTTT
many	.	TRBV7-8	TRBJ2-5	CASSSADAQETQYF	TGTGCCAGCAGCTCCGCGGACGCCCAAGAGACCCAGTACTTC
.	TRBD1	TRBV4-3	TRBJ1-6	CASSRQGDSPLHF	TGCGCCAGCAGCCGACAGGGAGATTCACCCCTCCACTTT
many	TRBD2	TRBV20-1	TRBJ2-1	CSARDLLGGRADEQFF	TGCAGTGCTAGAGATCTCTTAGGCGGGAGGGCCGATGAGCAGTTCTTC
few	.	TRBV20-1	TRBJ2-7	CSAIAGGSSYEQYF	TGCAGTGCCATAGCCGGGGGTTCCTCCTACGAGCAGTACTTC
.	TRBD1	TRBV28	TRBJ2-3	CASSHPQGVNTDTQYF	TGTGCCAGCAGCCACCCCCAGGGGGTAAACACAGATACGCAGTATTTT
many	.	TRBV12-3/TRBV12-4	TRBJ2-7	CASSETGAAYEQYF	TGTGCCAGCAGTGAGACAGGAGCCGCCTACGAGCAGTACTTC
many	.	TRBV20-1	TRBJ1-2	CSARAAGAGYTF	TGCAGTGCTAGAGCGGCAGGCGCCGGCTACACCTTC
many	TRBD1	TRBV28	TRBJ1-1	CASITGGGGGTEAFF	TGTGCCAGCATTACAGGGGGGGGCGGTGGCACTGAAGCTTTCTTT
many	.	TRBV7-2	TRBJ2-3	CASSLRLADTQYF	TGTGCCAGCAGCTTACGACTAGCAGATACGCAGTATTTT
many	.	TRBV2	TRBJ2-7	CASTGDSYEQYF	TGTGCCAGCACGGGGGACTCCTACGAGCAGTACTTC
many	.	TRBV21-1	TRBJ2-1	CASSRGKGYGQFF	TGTGCCAGCAGCCGAGGGAAGGGGTATGGGCAGTTCTTC
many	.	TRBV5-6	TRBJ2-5	CASSPTPGLTQYF	TGTGCCAGCAGCCCCACTCCCGGACTAACCCAGTACTTC
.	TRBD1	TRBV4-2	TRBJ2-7	CASSQEGTGATYEQYF	TGTGCCAGCAGCCAAGAGGGCACAGGGGCCACCTACGAGCAGTACTTC
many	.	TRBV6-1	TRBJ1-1	CASSRRWGAGENTEAFF	TGTGCCAGCAGTCGACGATGGGGGGCAGGGGAGAACACTGAAGCTTTCTTT
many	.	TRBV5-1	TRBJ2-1	CASSLSGQSYNEQFF	TGCGCCAGCAGCTTATCGGGACAATCCTACAATGAGCAGTTCTTC
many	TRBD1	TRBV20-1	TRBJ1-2	CSANRGDYGYTF	TGCAGTGCCAACAGGGGCGACTATGGCTACACCTTC
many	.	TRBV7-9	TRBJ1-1	CASSWGDLNTEAFF	TGTGCCAGCAGCTGGGGAGATCTGAACACTGAAGCTTTCTTT
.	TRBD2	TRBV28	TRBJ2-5	CASTLRTSGQETQYF	TGTGCCAGCACTCTGCGGACTAGCGGACAAGAGACCCAGTACTTC
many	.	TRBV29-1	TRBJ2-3	CSVEDPLGADTQYF	TGCAGCGTTGAAGATCCCCTCGGGGCAGATACGCAGTATTTT
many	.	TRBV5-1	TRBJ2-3	CASSLTLGADTQYF	TGCGCCAGCAGCTTGACTTTAGGGGCAGATACGCAGTATTTT
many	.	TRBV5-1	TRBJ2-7	CASSPAPGISYEQYF	TGCGCCAGCAGCCCTGCTCCAGGGATCTCCTACGAGCAGTACTTC
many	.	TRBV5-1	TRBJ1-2	CASSLVSGEGNYGYTF	TGCGCCAGCAGCTTGGTCAGCGGCGAGGGCAACTATGGCTACACCTTC
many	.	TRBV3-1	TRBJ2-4	CASSTPGAPRNIQYF	TGTGCCAGCAGCACCCCCGGGGCGCCCCGAAACATTCAGTACTTC
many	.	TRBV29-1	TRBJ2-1	CSVRGQERQEYNEQFF	TGCAGCGTTAGAGGACAAGAGCGGCAGGAGTACAATGAGCAGTTCTTC
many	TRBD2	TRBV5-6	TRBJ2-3	CASLALAGGPYGTDTQYF	TGTGCCAGCCTAGCCCTAGCGGGAGGGCCGTATGGCACAGATACGCAGTATTTT
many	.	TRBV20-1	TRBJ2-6	CSARVATAHSGANVLTF	TGCAGTGCTAGAGTCGCGACTGCACACTCTGGGGCCAACGTCCTGACTTTC
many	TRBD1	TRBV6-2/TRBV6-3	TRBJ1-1	CASSYSTRGPEAFF	TGTGCCAGCAGTTACTCAACCAGGGGGCCTGAAGCTTTCTTT
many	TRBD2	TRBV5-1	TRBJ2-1	CASSLVAGSSYEQFF	TGCGCCAGCAGCTTGGTAGCGGGGTCCAGCTATGAGCAGTTCTTC
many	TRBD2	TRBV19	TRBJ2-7	CASSPGTTGYEQYF	TGTGCCAGTAGTCCCGGGACTACGGGCTACGAGCAGTACTTC
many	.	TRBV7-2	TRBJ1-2	CASSPPGTRTGYGYTF	TGTGCCAGCAGCCCACCCGGGACACGGACTGGCTATGGCTACACCTTC
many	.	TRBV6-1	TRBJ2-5	CASALPGPKKTQYF	TGTGCCAGCGCGCTCCCGGGTCCGAAGAAGACCCAGTACTTC
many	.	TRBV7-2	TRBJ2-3	CATDSGLSTDTQYF	TGTGCCACCGATAGCGGACTCTCCACAGATACGCAGTATTTT
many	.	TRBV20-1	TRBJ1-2	CSAREGAEFYGYTF	TGCAGTGCTAGAGAAGGGGCCGAGTTCTATGGCTACACCTTC
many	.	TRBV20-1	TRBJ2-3	CSARPYMGLTDTQYF	TGCAGTGCTAGACCCTACATGGGGCTCACAGATACGCAGTATTTT
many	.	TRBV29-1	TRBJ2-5	CSVSGAQETQYF	TGCAGCGTCTCAGGGGCTCAAGAGACCCAGTACTTC
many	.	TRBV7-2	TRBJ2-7	CASSSRDGSYEQYF	TGTGCCAGCAGCTCCCGGGACGGCTCCTACGAGCAGTACTTC
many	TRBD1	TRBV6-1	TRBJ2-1	CASRPQGADYNEQFF	TGTGCCAGCAGGCCTCAGGGGGCCGACTACAATGAGCAGTTCTTC
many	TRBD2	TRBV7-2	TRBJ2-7	CASSSGLAAIEQYF	TGTGCCAGCAGCTCGGGACTAGCTGCAATTGAACAGTACTTC
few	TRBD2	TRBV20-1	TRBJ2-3	CSVLGQAGGGATDTQYF	TGCTCCGTTTTGGGTCAGGCGGGAGGCGGGGCCACAGATACGCAGTATTTT
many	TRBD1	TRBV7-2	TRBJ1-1	CASSEGQGFYLYGAFF	TGTGCCAGCAGCGAAGGACAGGGATTCTACCTTTATGGAGCTTTCTTT